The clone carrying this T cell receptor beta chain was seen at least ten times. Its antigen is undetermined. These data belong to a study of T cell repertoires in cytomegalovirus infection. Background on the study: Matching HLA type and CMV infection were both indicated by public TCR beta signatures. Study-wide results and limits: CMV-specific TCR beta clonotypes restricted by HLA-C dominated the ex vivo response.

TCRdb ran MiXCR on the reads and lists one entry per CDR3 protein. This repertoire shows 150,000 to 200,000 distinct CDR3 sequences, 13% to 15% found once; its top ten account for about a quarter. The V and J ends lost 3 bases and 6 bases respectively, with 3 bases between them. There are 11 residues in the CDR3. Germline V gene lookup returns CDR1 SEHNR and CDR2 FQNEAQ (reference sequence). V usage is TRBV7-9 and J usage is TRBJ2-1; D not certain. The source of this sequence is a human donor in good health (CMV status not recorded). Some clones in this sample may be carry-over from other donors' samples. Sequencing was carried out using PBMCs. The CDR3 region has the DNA TGTGCCAGCAGCTTCGGCAATGAGCAGTTCTTC. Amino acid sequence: CASSFGNEQFF. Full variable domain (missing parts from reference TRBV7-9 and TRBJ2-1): DTGVSQNPRHKITKRGQNVTFRCDPISEHNRLYWYRQTLGQGPEFLTYFQNEAQLEKSRLLSDRFSAERPKGSFSTLEIQRTEQGDSAMYLCASSFGNEQFFGPGTRLTVL.